The clone carrying this TCR beta chain was found a few times. Its antigen is unidentified. Every donor gave around 10 milliliters of peripheral blood. No fewer than 5.5 micrograms of total RNA were isolated from every sample. This entry comes from a study of blood T cells in healthy people across ages. Points from the study as a whole: Greater diversity and more naive CD4+ cells were seen in long-lived donors than in aged donors. As naive T cell percentage varied, TCR beta diversity correlated strongly with it.

Germline V gives CDR1 SGHTA, CDR2 FQGTGA. This CDR3 region has 13 residues. Primed by a sample-barcoded 5' primer and a J-beta primer mix, a second PCR proceeded for about 6 to 12 cycles. In TCRdb, the 5' RACE reads were re-called with MiXCR into one record per CDR3 protein. This sample yields under 800,000 distinct CDR3 sequences, of which roughly 41% are seen a single time; about 20% belongs to the top ten. Input material: blood. V and J are TRBV7-3 and TRBJ2-1; D unclear. TRBJ2-7 explains the end of the DNA better; the J call may be wrong. The source is a woman aged 60-75 years in good health. CDR3 sequence: CASSYSSYNEQYF. CDR3 in DNA: TGTGCCAGCAGCTACAGCTCCTACAATGAGCAGTACTTC.